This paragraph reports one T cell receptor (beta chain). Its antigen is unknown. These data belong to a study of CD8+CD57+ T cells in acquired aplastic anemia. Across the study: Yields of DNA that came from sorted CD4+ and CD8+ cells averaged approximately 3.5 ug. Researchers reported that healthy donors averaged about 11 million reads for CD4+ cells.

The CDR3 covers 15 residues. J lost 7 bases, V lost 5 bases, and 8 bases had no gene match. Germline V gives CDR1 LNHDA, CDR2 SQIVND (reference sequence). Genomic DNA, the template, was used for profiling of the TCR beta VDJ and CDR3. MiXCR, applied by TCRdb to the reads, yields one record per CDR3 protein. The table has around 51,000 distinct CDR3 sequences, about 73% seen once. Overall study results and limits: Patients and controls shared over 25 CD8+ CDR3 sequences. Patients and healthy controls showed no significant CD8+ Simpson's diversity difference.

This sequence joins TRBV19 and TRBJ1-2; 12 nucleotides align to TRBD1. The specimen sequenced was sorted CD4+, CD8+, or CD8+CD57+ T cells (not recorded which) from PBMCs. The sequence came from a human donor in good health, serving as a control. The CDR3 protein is CASSVGTGGKSGYTF. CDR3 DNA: TGTGCCAGTAGTGTTGGGACAGGGGGCAAGAGTGGCTACACCTTC.